This T cell receptor (beta chain) was recovered during a study of T cells after yellow fever vaccination. Study observations and caveats: FACS-sorted repertoires might harbor abundant contaminating clonotypes from the bulk population. The secondary T-cell response peaked on day 5, not day 15, but was weaker.

The CDR3 has 13 residues. V lost 3 bases and J 6 bases, leaving 10 bases between the germline ends. Germline V lookup: CDR1 MDHEN, CDR2 SYDVKM. Template switching by 5'RACE produced TCR cDNA, adding a universal primer site and UMIs. A single record per CDR3 protein comes from TCRdb applying MiXCR to the 5' RACE reads. Among almost 30,000 distinct CDR3 sequences listed, about 5% were seen once. This clonotype was seen many times. What it binds is not known. The sequences come from CD8+ T cells sorted from PBMCs, collected 10 days after the yellow fever booster vaccination. This chain joins TRBV28 and TRBJ2-3, with TRBD2 as a possible D gene (6 bases). This receptor was identified in a man aged 25 to 40 who received the YFV17D yellow fever vaccine. The CDR3 region has the DNA TGTGCCAGCAGTTTTAGCGGATCTGATACGCAGTATTTT. Its translation is CASSFSGSDTQYF.